Below, 15 T cell receptor beta chains from the same sample are listed, as sequenced in a study of shared clonotypes between healthy human individuals. Produced via immunoSEQ multiplex PCR; TCRdb's table is partial and in-frame only. The sample holds approximately 740,000 clones, about 74% seen once. Source material: memory CD4+ T cells sorted from blood. Noted subset: CD45RA-negative fraction. All receptors derive from a woman aged 25-40 years in good health.

The chain uses TRBV5-1 and TRBJ2-5, with D possibly matching TRBD1 (6 bases). The germline V gene has CDR1 SGHRS and CDR2 YFSETQ. Deletions cut 4 bases from V and 2 bases from J, with 12 bases between. The CDR3 runs 14 residues. CDR3 DNA sequence: TGCGCCAGCAGCATACAGGGCCGACAAGAGACCCAGTACTTC. Protein sequence: CASSIQGRQETQYF.

DNA of the CDR3: TGTGCCAGCAGTGGGGACAGGGGAGCAGATACGCAGTATTTT. Protein sequence: CASSGDRGADTQYF. The genes are TRBV2 and TRBJ2-3; 10 bases line up with TRBD1. Trimming at V came to 4 bases and at J to 4 bases, leaving 2 bases not matched to a gene. There are 14 residues in the CDR3. CDR1 is SNHLY and CDR2 is FYNNEI in the germline V gene.

V usage is TRBV6-1 and J usage is TRBJ2-7; D is unclear. Deletions cut 1 base from V and 0 bases from J, with 7 bases between. The germline V gene encodes CDR1 MNHNS and CDR2 SASEGT. This CDR3 region has 14 residues. The DNA of the CDR3 is TGTGCCAGCAGTGAAGACCCATCCTCCTACGAGCAGTACTTC. Amino acid sequence: CASSEDPSSYEQYF.

The chain carries TRBV11-2 and TRBJ2-7, with 9 bases fitting TRBD1. Germline CDR1 and CDR2: SGHAT and FQNNGV. The CDR3 runs to 16 residues. V lost 6 bases, J lost 0 bases, and 9 bases stayed unmatched. The CDR3 nucleotides are TGTGCCAGCAGTCAAACAGGGGGCTATCTCTCCTACGAGCAGTACTTC. As protein: CASSQTGGYLSYEQYF.

The V call is TRBV29-1, the J call TRBJ1-5; a possible D gene is TRBD1 (6 bases). The CDR3 is 13 amino acids. Trimming removed 4 bases at V and 2 bases at J, with 9 bases between. Germline values: CDR1 SQVTM, CDR2 ANQGSEA. CDR3 amino acids: CSVGAGGNQPQHF. As DNA, the CDR3 is TGCAGCGTTGGGGCAGGGGGCAATCAGCCCCAGCATTTT.

The chain has TRBV29-1 and TRBJ1-1, with 7 bases matching TRBD1. Germline CDR1 SQVTM, CDR2 ANQGSEA. J lost 7 bases, V lost 4 bases, and 3 bases had no gene match. This CDR3 region has 11 residues. The CDR3 nucleotides read TGCAGCGTTGTTACAGGGGATGAAGCTTTCTTT. Its protein is CSVVTGDEAFF. Drawing the rest from reference TRBV29-1 and TRBJ1-1, the complete variable domain is SAVISQKPSRDICQRGTSLTIQCQVDSQVTMMFWYRQQPGQSLTLIATANQGSEATYESGFVIDKFPISRPNLTFSTLTVSNMSPEDSSIYLCSVVTGDEAFFGQGTRLTVV.

The table lists this clone with many counts. The V gene is TRBV7-2, the J gene TRBJ2-3; TRBD2 might be the D (6 bases). The CDR3 consists of 15 residues. Deletions cut 3 bases from V and 6 bases from J, with 16 bases between. Germline CDR1 reads SGHTA; CDR2 reads FQGNSA. CDR3 DNA sequence: TGTGCCAGCAGCTTTAAATCGGGAGCGGGCGATACGCAGTATTTT. Protein sequence: CASSFKSGAGDTQYF.

This chain connects TRBV5-1 to TRBJ2-5; D call uncertain. The last part of the DNA fits TRBJ2-7 better; the J call may be wrong. CDR1 is SGHRS and CDR2 is YFSETQ in the germline V gene. The CDR3 has 12 amino acids. The CDR3 reads CASSFDLYEQYF. DNA of the CDR3: TGCGCCAGCAGTTTTGACCTCTACGAGCAGTACTTC.

The V call is TRBV6-5, the J call TRBJ2-7, with 7 bases that match TRBD1. With 0 bases clipped from V and 2 bases from J, the junction kept 1 base outside the gene matches. The CDR3 sequence is 14 residues long. Germline lookup yields CDR1 MNHEY and CDR2 SVGAGI. Here the CDR3 DNA reads TGTGCCAGCAGTTACTCCGGGACAGCCTACGAGCAGTACTTC. This sequence encodes CASSYSGTAYEQYF.

V usage is TRBV4-1 and J usage is TRBJ1-4, with a tentative D call TRBD1 (6 bases). V was trimmed by 2 bases and J by 7 bases, leaving 17 bases between them. Germline CDR1 is MGHRA and CDR2 is YSYEKL. The CDR3 consists of 16 residues. The CDR3 sequence is CASSQPRQDRGEKLFF. CDR3 DNA: TGCGCCAGCAGCCAACCTCGACAGGATAGAGGTGAAAAACTGTTTTTT.

On this clone: Other DNA variants within this sample encode the same CDR3. The gene calls are TRBV30 and TRBJ1-5, with unresolved D. Trimming pared 0 bases from V and 2 bases from J, leaving 8 bases between. The CDR3 has 14 amino acids. CDR1 is GTSNPN and CDR2 is SVGIG in the germline V gene (reference sequence). The CDR3 spells CAWSVGAGNQPQHF. CDR3 DNA sequence: TGTGCCTGGAGTGTAGGCGCAGGCAATCAGCCCCAGCATTTT.

The table lists this clone with a count of one. Other DNA sequences in the sample encode the same CDR3. This chain links TRBV6-5 with TRBJ1-5, with D hard to call. Germline CDR1 MNHEY, CDR2 SVGAGI. Trimming removed 6 bases from V and 4 bases from J, with 13 bases in between. The CDR3 length is 14 residues. CDR3 nucleotides: TGTGCCAGCAGCCCCCGACGGGTAAATCAGCCCCAGCATTTT. Protein: CASSPRRVNQPQHF.

The rearrangement joins TRBV2 to TRBJ1-4; 7 nucleotides match TRBD1. The CDR3 has 13 residues. V lost 7 bases to trimming and J lost 5 bases; unmatched junction nucleotides: 4. CDR1 and CDR2 (germline): SNHLY, FYNNEI. The CDR3 DNA reads TGTGCCAGCAATGACAGGGTGAATGAAAAACTGTTTTTT. This translates into CASNDRVNEKLFF.

The rearrangement links TRBV5-1 to TRBJ2-3; the D gene could be TRBD1 or TRBD2 (5 bases each). Trimming left V 4 bases short and J 2 bases short, with 14 bases between. Germline V lookup: CDR1 SGHRS, CDR2 YFSETQ. This CDR3 is built from 15 residues. The CDR3 is CASSPGAGDTDTQYF. DNA of the CDR3: TGCGCCAGCAGCCCTGGGGCCGGGGACACAGATACGCAGTATTTT.

The rearrangement uses TRBV5-1 and TRBJ2-5; D perhaps matches TRBD1 (5 bases). Looked up from germline, CDR1 is SGHRS and CDR2 is YFSETQ. The V end lost 2 bases, the J end lost 1 base, and 9 bases lay between the germline ends. This CDR3 contains 14 residues. The CDR3 here is CASSFTGPQETQYF. As DNA, the CDR3 is TGCGCCAGCAGCTTTACAGGACCCCAAGAGACCCAGTACTTC. The complete variable domain, with remaining parts taken from reference TRBV5-1 and TRBJ2-5, reads KAGVTQTPRYLIKTRGQQVTLSCSPISGHRSVSWYQQTPGQGLQFLFEYFSETQRNKGNFPGRFSGRQFSNSRSEMNVSTLELGDSALYLCASSFTGPQETQYFGPGTRLLVL.